These 6 T cell receptor beta chains share one sample of origin, sequenced in a study of cytomegalovirus exposure and HLA in healthy donors. PCR amplification relied on 60 Vbeta primers (plus 13 Jbeta primers). The data were produced by immunoSEQ multiplex PCR, yet TCRdb's version contains in-frame clones alone and is incomplete. The repertoire table contains roughly 64,000 clones. Material for sequencing was PBMCs. These receptors all come from a woman between 18 and 29 years old in good health and CMV-seronegative.

The V call is TRBV4-2, the J call TRBJ2-1; the D gene is possibly TRBD2 (6 bases). The germline V gene has CDR1 LGHNA and CDR2 YNFKEQ. The CDR3 has 16 amino acids. V lost 1 base and J lost 2, with 12 bases in between. The CDR3 here is CASSQGFPGAYNEQFF. The CDR3 nucleotides read TGTGCCAGCAGCCAAGGGTTTCCGGGGGCCTACAATGAGCAGTTCTTC.

This rearrangement joins TRBV4-1 to TRBJ1-5; D remains unclear. V was pared by 0 bases and J by 2 bases, with 8 bases between. Germline CDR1 MGHRA, CDR2 YSYEKL. The CDR3 loop spans 15 amino acids. The CDR3 loop reads CASSQDPDGNQPQHF. In nucleotides, the CDR3 is TGCGCCAGCAGCCAAGATCCAGATGGCAATCAGCCCCAGCATTTT.

The chain employs TRBV10-3 and TRBJ1-1; weak D call: TRBD1 (6 bases). CDR3 size: 14 residues. Deletions cut 5 bases from V and 5 bases from J, with 15 bases between. Germline V gives CDR1 ENHRY, CDR2 SYGVKD. The CDR3 region is CAISPSGDGTEAFF. The CDR3 DNA sequence: TGTGCCATCAGTCCTTCAGGGGACGGGACTGAAGCTTTCTTT.

The chain is built from TRBV19 and TRBJ1-1, with D unclear. This CDR3 has 12 residues. V was pared by 3 bases and J by 5 bases, with 7 bases between. Germline CDR1 reads LNHDA; CDR2 reads SQIVND (reference sequence). Here the CDR3 DNA reads TGTGCCAGTAGTATTGGTGAGACTGAAGCTTTCTTT. Amino acid sequence: CASSIGETEAFF. The variable domain in full, with the rest retrieved from reference TRBV19 and TRBJ1-1, is DGGITQSPKYLFRKEGQNVTLSCEQNLNHDAMYWYRQDPGQGLRLIYYSQIVNDFQKGDIAEGYSVSREKKESFPLTVTSAQKNPTAFYLCASSIGETEAFFGQGTRLTVV.

The rearrangement links TRBV5-5 to TRBJ2-1; 11 bases fit TRBD2. Germline CDR1 is SGHKS and CDR2 is YYEKEE (reference sequence). The CDR3 has 18 residues. J gave up 5 bases and V 4 bases, and 14 bases lay outside the gene matches. The CDR3: CASSPSARLAGSDNEQFF. In DNA, the CDR3 is TGTGCCAGCAGCCCAAGTGCTAGACTAGCGGGATCCGACAATGAGCAGTTCTTC.

V is TRBV5-1 and J is TRBJ1-1; perhaps TRBD1 as D (5 bases). V was clipped by 3 bases and J by 0 bases, with 15 bases between them. Germline values: CDR1 SGHRS, CDR2 YFSETQ. CDR3 length: 16 residues. The DNA for the CDR3 is TGCGCCAGCAGCTCCGACCCCGACAGCCTGAACACTGAAGCTTTCTTT. This codes for CASSSDPDSLNTEAFF.